This T cell receptor (beta chain) appears in the sequencing data of a study of T cells in Graves' hyperthyroidism and ophthalmopathy. Per the germline V gene, CDR1 is KGHSH and CDR2 is LQKENI. The CDR3 covers 15 residues. Deletions cut 5 bases from V and 5 bases from J, with 13 bases between. From RNA transcripts, TCR beta CDR3 regions were amplified. First-round RT-PCR of the TCR CDR3 relied on the HTBI primer set. Using its own MiXCR run on the multiplex PCR reads, TCRdb lists one record per CDR3 protein. The top ten clones hold approximately 7% of a sample with about 560,000 distinct CDR3 sequences, approximately 14% of them seen once.

The material sequenced was blood. The gene calls are TRBV18 and TRBJ1-6; maybe TRBD1 (6 bases). The sequence was obtained from a woman aged 25-40 years with Graves' hyperthyroidism. The CDR3 region has the DNA TGTGCCAGCTCAACAGGGAAGGGAAATAATTCACCCCTCCACTTT. As protein: CASSTGKGNNSPLHF.